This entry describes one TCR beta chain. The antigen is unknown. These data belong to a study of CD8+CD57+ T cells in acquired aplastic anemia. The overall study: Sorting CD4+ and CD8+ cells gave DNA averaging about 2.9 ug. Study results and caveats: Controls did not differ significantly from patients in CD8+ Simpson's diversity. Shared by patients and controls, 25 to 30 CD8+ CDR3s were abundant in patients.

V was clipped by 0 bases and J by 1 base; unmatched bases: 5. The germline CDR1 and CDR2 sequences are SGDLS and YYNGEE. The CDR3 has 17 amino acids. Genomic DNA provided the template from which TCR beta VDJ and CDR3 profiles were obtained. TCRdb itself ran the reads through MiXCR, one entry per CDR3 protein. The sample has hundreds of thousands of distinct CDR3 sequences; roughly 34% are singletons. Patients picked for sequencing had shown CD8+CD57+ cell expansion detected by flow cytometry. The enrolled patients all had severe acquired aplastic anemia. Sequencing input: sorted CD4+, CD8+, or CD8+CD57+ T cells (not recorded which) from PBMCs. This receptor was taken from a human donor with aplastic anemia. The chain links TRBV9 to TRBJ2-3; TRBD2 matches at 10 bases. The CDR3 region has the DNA TGTGCCAGCAGCGTAGGTCCCCTAGCGGGGGGCACAGATACGCAGTATTTT. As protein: CASSVGPLAGGTDTQYF.